Below are 4 T cell receptor beta chains sequenced from a single sample in a study of OX40 agonist ivuxolimab in advanced cancers. Measured with immunoSEQ multiplex PCR; TCRdb has only the in-frame clones, and not every one. The sample contains about 80,000 clones, 80% to 90% of which appear only once. The sample in question was CD4+ or CD8+ T cells sorted from blood, obtained in a trial of the OX40 agonist ivuxolimab. These receptors all come from an adult with an advanced solid tumor such as melanoma, head and neck, liver or kidney cancer.

V gene TRBV4-3 combines with J gene TRBJ1-2, with 7 bases matching TRBD1. V shed 3 bases and J 7 bases; nucleotides not matched to a gene: 5. In germline, CDR1 is LGHNA, CDR2 YSLEER. The CDR3 is made up of 13 amino acids. The CDR3 protein is CASSQERQGGYTF. As DNA, the CDR3 is TGCGCCAGCAGCCAGGAGCGACAGGGTGGCTACACCTTC.

The genes are TRBV4-2 and TRBJ1-6, with D maybe TRBD1 (6 bases). V lost 5 bases, J lost 8 bases, and 16 bases lay in between. CDR1 and CDR2 from the germline V gene are LGHNA and YNFKEQ. There are 15 residues in the CDR3. CDR3 region: CASSLDVRGDSPLHF. In DNA form, the CDR3 reads TGTGCCAGCAGCTTGGATGTCAGGGGTGATTCACCCCTCCACTTT.

This CDR3 reads CAWTGRETQYF. CDR3 coding DNA: TGTGCCTGGACAGGCAGAGAGACCCAGTACTTC. The rearrangement joins TRBV30 to TRBJ2-5, with D unclear. Germline CDR1 and CDR2: GTSNPN and SVGIG (reference sequence). The CDR3 length is 11 residues. V lost 4 bases to trimming and J lost 4 bases, with 7 bases between them.

J is TRBJ1-2 and V is TRBV11-2, with 7 bases aligning to TRBD1. Germline loops: CDR1 SGHAT, CDR2 FQNNGV. Losses at the gene ends were 5 bases for V and 3 bases for J; bases not matched to a gene: 3. The CDR3 is made up of 13 amino acids. The CDR3 reads CASSKDRDYGYTF. In DNA form, the CDR3 reads TGTGCCAGCAGCAAAGACAGGGACTATGGCTACACCTTC.